A selection of T cell receptor beta chains follows, all from one sample in a study of relationships among human T cell subsets. Each CDR3 protein is one row after TCRdb ran MiXCR on the multiplex PCR reads. The table includes a few thousand distinct CDR3 sequences, 50% to 70% detected once. Sequenced material: CD8+ T cells sorted from blood. These receptors were obtained from a man aged 40-49 years in good health. The CDR3 runs from the conserved cysteine through the conserved F or W. Fields, in order: V gene, D gene, clone size, CDR3 length, J gene, CDR3 protein, CDR3 DNA. The D gene is left open where the match is weak. Clone size appears in some rows only: once, few, many, or a class for an expanded clone.

TRBV5-6	TRBD2	-	15	TRBJ2-5	CASSATSGRLETQYF	TGTGCCAGCAGCGCGACTAGCGGGAGACTAGAGACCCAGTACTTC
TRBV7-2	-	-	12	TRBJ2-3	CASSPGPLGQYF	TGTGCCAGCAGCCCAGGGCCCTTGGGGCAGTATTTT
TRBV7-9	-	-	15	TRBJ2-3	CASSSAGGPLDTQYF	TGTGCCAGCAGCTCAGCCGGGGGGCCGCTAGATACGCAGTATTTT
TRBV15	-	-	15	TRBJ2-7	CATSRDQGPAREQYF	TGTGCCACCAGCAGAGATCAAGGACCGGCACGGGAGCAGTACTTC
TRBV6-1	TRBD1	-	13	TRBJ1-5	CASNDRELQPQHF	TGTGCCAGCAATGACAGGGAACTTCAGCCCCAGCATTTT
TRBV10-2	TRBD2	-	16	TRBJ2-7	CASSESMASGGDEQYF	TGCGCCAGCAGTGAGTCAATGGCTAGCGGGGGGGACGAGCAGTACTTC
TRBV11-2	TRBD2	-	15	TRBJ2-3	CASSLSGGFTDTQYF	TGTGCCAGCAGCTTAAGCGGGGGGTTCACAGATACGCAGTATTTT
TRBV29-1	-	-	12	TRBJ2-7	CSVEGGTYEQYF	TGCAGCGTTGAGGGGGGAACCTACGAGCAGTACTTC
TRBV27	TRBD1	-	14	TRBJ1-5	CASSPDRGSQPQHF	TGTGCCAGCAGTCCGGACAGGGGGTCTCAGCCCCAGCATTTT
TRBV5-5	-	few	13	TRBJ1-2	CASSPGQSYGYTF	TGTGCCAGCAGCCCAGGACAGAGCTATGGCTACACCTTC
TRBV28	TRBD1	-	14	TRBJ2-7	CASRLQGRSYEQYF	TGTGCCAGCAGATTACAGGGGCGGAGCTACGAGCAGTACTTC
TRBV27	-	-	13	TRBJ1-1	CASSPGAGTEAFF	TGTGCCAGCAGTCCGGGAGCCGGGACTGAAGCTTTCTTT
TRBV27	-	-	13	TRBJ2-7	CASSLSSAYEQYF	TGTGCCAGCAGTTTATCATCCGCGTACGAGCAGTACTTC
TRBV27	-	few	12	TRBJ2-1	CATGDGYNEQFF	TGTGCCACGGGGGACGGTTACAATGAGCAGTTCTTC
TRBV20-1	TRBD2	once	16	TRBJ2-5	CSARGTSGRAPETQYF	TGCAGTGCTAGGGGGACTAGCGGGAGGGCCCCGGAGACCCAGTACTTC
TRBV11-2	-	-	14	TRBJ2-7	CASSLERAAYEQYF	TGTGCCAGCAGCTTGGAAAGGGCCGCCTACGAGCAGTACTTC
TRBV4-1	TRBD1	-	15	TRBJ1-6	CASSPPTGGNSPLHF	TGCGCCAGCAGCCCGCCGACAGGGGGTAATTCACCCCTCCACTTT
TRBV2	TRBD1	-	14	TRBJ2-1	CASGDRGGYNEQFF	TGTGCCAGCGGGGACAGGGGTGGGTACAATGAGCAGTTCTTC
TRBV2	-	-	12	TRBJ1-2	CASSGDGYGYTF	TGTGCCAGCAGTGGGGACGGCTATGGCTACACCTTC
TRBV5-1	-	-	15	TRBJ2-1	CASSLDTSSYNEQFF	TGCGCCAGCAGCTTGGACACCAGCTCCTACAATGAGCAGTTCTTC
TRBV10-3	-	-	14	TRBJ1-5	CAISDRSEQGPQHF	TGTGCCATCAGTGATAGGTCCGAGCAAGGGCCCCAGCATTTT
TRBV28	-	-	16	TRBJ2-5	CASSLYRTGAQETQYF	TGTGCCAGCAGTTTATATCGCACTGGGGCACAAGAGACCCAGTACTTC
TRBV11-3	TRBD1	few	14	TRBJ1-1	CASSFSPGGTEAFF	TGTGCCAGCAGCTTCTCCCCAGGGGGCACTGAAGCTTTCTTT
TRBV5-1	TRBD2	once	14	TRBJ2-7	CASSLTSGGSEQYF	TGCGCCAGCAGCCTTACTAGCGGGGGGTCCGAGCAGTACTTC
TRBV28	-	-	15	TRBJ2-7	CASRPLDIASYEQYF	TGTGCCAGCAGACCACTGGACATCGCCTCCTACGAGCAGTACTTC
TRBV20-1	-	-	12	TRBJ2-1	CSARDRENEQFF	TGCAGTGCTAGAGACAGGGAAAATGAGCAGTTCTTC
TRBV19	-	-	15	TRBJ2-1	CASSIVPGGHNEQFF	TGTGCCAGTAGTATAGTCCCTGGGGGCCACAATGAGCAGTTCTTC
TRBV5-1	-	-	15	TRBJ2-1	CASSPGGDFYNEQFF	TGCGCCAGCAGCCCTGGCGGGGATTTTTACAATGAGCAGTTCTTC
TRBV7-9	TRBD2	-	15	TRBJ2-5	CASSPAVPSGETQYF	TGTGCCAGCAGCCCAGCAGTACCTAGCGGAGAGACCCAGTACTTC
TRBV20-1	-	few	14	TRBJ2-7	CSASDGGLRYEQYF	TGCAGTGCTAGTGATGGGGGCCTGAGATACGAGCAGTACTTC
TRBV5-1	TRBD1	hyperexpanded	16	TRBJ2-1	CASSLEQGVRSDEQFF	TGCGCCAGCAGCTTGGAACAGGGGGTGCGGTCGGATGAGCAGTTCTTC
TRBV9	-	-	12	TRBJ2-3	CASSGQQDTQYF	TGTGCCAGCAGCGGACAACAGGATACGCAGTATTTT
TRBV14	-	-	14	TRBJ2-7	CASSQARGFYEQYF	TGTGCCAGCAGCCAAGCCCGGGGCTTCTACGAGCAGTACTTC
TRBV6-1	-	once	13	TRBJ1-1	CASSLSGNTEAFF	TGTGCCAGCAGTCTGTCAGGGAACACTGAAGCTTTCTTT
TRBV7-3	TRBD2	few	15	TRBJ2-3	CASSFAGAVTDTQYF	TGTGCCAGCAGCTTTGCGGGAGCGGTCACAGATACGCAGTATTTT
TRBV11-2	-	-	16	TRBJ2-7	CASRTSRLASSYEQYF	TGTGCCAGCAGAACCTCGAGACTCGCTAGCTCCTACGAGCAGTACTTC
TRBV5-1	TRBD1	-	13	TRBJ2-3	CASRQGVTDTQYF	TGCGCCAGCAGACAGGGGGTAACAGATACGCAGTATTTT
TRBV12-3/TRBV12-4	-	-	12	TRBJ1-1	CASSPGWTEAFF	TGTGCCAGCAGTCCCGGGTGGACTGAAGCTTTCTTT
TRBV5-1	-	-	15	TRBJ2-3	CASREQGYSTDTQYF	TGCGCCAGCAGGGAACAGGGTTACTCGACAGATACGCAGTATTTT
TRBV30	-	-	16	TRBJ2-6	CAWSGGGPAGANVLTF	TGTGCCTGGAGTGGGGGGGGGCCAGCTGGGGCCAACGTCCTGACTTTC
TRBV7-9	-	few	13	TRBJ2-7	CASSLARESEQYF	TGTGCCAGCAGCTTAGCTCGGGAGAGTGAGCAGTACTTC
TRBV10-3	-	-	17	TRBJ2-1	CAISPDVQGGLYNEQFF	TGTGCCATCAGTCCCGATGTGCAGGGGGGATTGTACAATGAGCAGTTCTTC
TRBV14	-	-	13	TRBJ2-1	CASSQDWGYEQFF	TGTGCCAGCAGCCAAGATTGGGGTTATGAGCAGTTCTTC